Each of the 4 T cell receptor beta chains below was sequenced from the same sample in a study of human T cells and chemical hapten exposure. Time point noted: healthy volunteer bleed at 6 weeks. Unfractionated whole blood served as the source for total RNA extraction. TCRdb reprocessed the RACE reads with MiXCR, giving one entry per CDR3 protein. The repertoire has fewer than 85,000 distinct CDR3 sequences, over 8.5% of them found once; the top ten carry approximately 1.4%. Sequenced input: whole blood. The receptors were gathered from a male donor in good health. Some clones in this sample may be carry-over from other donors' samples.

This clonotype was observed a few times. The CDR3, as DNA: TGTGCCAGCACCCCCCGGTGGGCAAATCGCGCGAACACCGGGGAGCTGTTTTTT. Protein product: CASTPRWANRANTGELFF. The J gene is TRBJ2-2, the V gene TRBV6-1; D is unresolved. This CDR3 has 18 amino acids. The germline V gene encodes CDR1 MNHNS and CDR2 SASEGT. V lost 7 bases and J lost 0, with 21 bases in between.

Written as DNA, the CDR3 is TGTGCCAGCAGCCGGTGGACAGGGACTTACGAGCAGTACTTC. Its translation is CASSRWTGTYEQYF. The chain recombines TRBV3-1 with TRBJ2-7; 8 bases map to TRBD1. The CDR3 spans 14 residues. The germline CDR1 and CDR2 sequences are LGHDT and YNNKEL (reference sequence). V lost 4 bases and J lost 4; bases outside the gene matches: 6.

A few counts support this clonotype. The CDR3 DNA reads as TGTGCCAGCAGTTATCTAGGAGCTTATCAGCCCCAGCATTTT. This gives the protein CASSYLGAYQPQHF. The J gene is TRBJ1-5, the V gene TRBV6-5; no reliable D call. Trimming removed 3 bases at V and 5 bases at J, with 11 bases between. The V gene's germline CDR1 is MNHEY and CDR2 SVGAGI. The CDR3 sequence is 14 residues long.

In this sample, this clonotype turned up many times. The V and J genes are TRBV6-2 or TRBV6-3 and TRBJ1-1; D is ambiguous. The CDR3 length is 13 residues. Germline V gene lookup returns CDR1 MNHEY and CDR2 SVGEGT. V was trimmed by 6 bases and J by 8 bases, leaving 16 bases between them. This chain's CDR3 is CASSTSMGREAFF. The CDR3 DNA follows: TGTGCCAGCAGCACCTCAATGGGAAGGGAAGCTTTCTTT.